One T cell receptor (beta chain) is described in this entry. Its antigen is as yet unknown. With 60 Vbeta and 13 Jbeta primers, the PCR was carried out. Sequencing was performed with immunoSEQ multiplex PCR; in TCRdb, only in-frame clones are kept and a portion is missing. Here the sample spans 120,000 or so clones, roughly four fifths being singletons. Germline loops: CDR1 SGHTA, CDR2 FQGNSA. V lost 5 bases, J lost 6 bases, and 4 bases stayed unmatched. CDR3 size: 14 residues. The source of the sample is a study of cytomegalovirus exposure and HLA in healthy donors. General observations from the study: Most sequenced TCRs were rare (though some public TCRs occurred in many donors). Diagnosis of cytomegalovirus status made by the classifier reportedly showed high specificity and sensitivity. TRBV6-2, TRBV6-3 and some other V segments were unresolvable in 87-base-pair reads.

Material: PBMCs. The genes are TRBV7-2 and TRBJ2-3; 11 bases are a match to TRBD1. The sequence derives from a woman aged 45-60 years in good health and CMV-seropositive. In DNA form, the CDR3 reads TGTGCCAGCAGCAGGACAGGGGGCCGCGATACGCAGTATTTT. It specifies CASSRTGGRDTQYF.